This is a list of T cell receptor beta chains from one sample in a study of T cells in Graves' hyperthyroidism and ophthalmopathy. TCRdb re-called the multiplex PCR reads through MiXCR, storing one row per CDR3 protein. The table includes roughly 560,000 distinct CDR3 sequences, 14% to 15% detected once. Specimen: blood. The receptors here all came from a woman aged 35 to 49 with Graves' ophthalmopathy. Both conserved end residues are part of each CDR3. D genes are given only for firm matches. Clone size appears in some rows only: once, few, many, or a class for an expanded clone.

v_call	clone_size	j_call	d_call	cdr3_aa	cdr3_nt
TRBV20-1	many	TRBJ2-7	.	CSASSGQWEQYF	TGCAGTGCTAGTAGCGGACAGTGGGAGCAGTACTTC
TRBV6-1	many	TRBJ2-2	.	CASTIKETGELFF	TGTGCCAGCACCATCAAGGAGACCGGGGAGCTGTTTTTT
TRBV12-5	.	TRBJ1-5	TRBD1	CASGEDRGNQPQHF	TGTGCTAGTGGAGAAGACAGGGGCAATCAGCCCCAGCATTTT
TRBV4-1	many	TRBJ1-1	.	CASSQVPGNTEAFF	TGCGCCAGCAGCCAAGTTCCGGGAAACACTGAAGCTTTCTTT
TRBV6-2/TRBV6-3	.	TRBJ1-1	.	CTSTRPGHRNTEAFF	TGTACCAGCACCCGACCGGGACACCGGAACACTGAAGCTTTCTTT
TRBV7-8	many	TRBJ2-5	TRBD2	CASSSLAGGVQETQYF	TGTGCCAGCAGCTCTCTAGCGGGAGGGGTACAAGAGACCCAGTACTTC
TRBV7-2	.	TRBJ2-1	.	CASSLIPADSQFF	TGTGCCAGCAGCCTTATACCGGCGGACTCTCAGTTCTTC
TRBV6-2/TRBV6-3	.	TRBJ2-2	.	CASTRPNTGGLFF	TGTGCCAGCACCCGGCCGAACACCGGGGGGCTGTTTTTT
TRBV12-5	many	TRBJ2-7	TRBD2	CASGKTSGRYEQYF	TGTGCTAGTGGTAAGACTAGCGGGCGGTACGAGCAGTACTTC
TRBV12-5	many	TRBJ2-7	TRBD1	CASYGTGGPRGSYEQYF	TGTGCTAGCTACGGGACAGGGGGCCCGAGGGGGTCCTACGAGCAGTACTTC
TRBV7-9	many	TRBJ1-2	.	CASSRLTRDGYTF	TGTGCCAGCAGCCGACTAACCCGGGATGGCTACACCTTC
TRBV6-2/TRBV6-3	many	TRBJ1-1	.	CASPATNTEAFF	TGTGCCAGCCCGGCTACAAACACTGAAGCTTTCTTT
TRBV24-1	many	TRBJ2-4	TRBD1	CANTGGENIQYF	TGTGCCAACACAGGGGGCGAAAACATTCAGTACTTC
TRBV28	many	TRBJ1-1	.	CASMGPTNTEAFF	TGTGCCAGCATGGGACCGACGAACACTGAAGCTTTCTTT
TRBV30	many	TRBJ2-5	TRBD2	CACGLANQETQYF	TGTGCCTGCGGACTAGCGAACCAAGAGACCCAGTACTTC
TRBV20-1	many	TRBJ2-7	.	CSAGTYYVSYEQYF	TGCAGTGCGGGGACTTACTATGTCTCCTACGAGCAGTACTTC
TRBV6-1	.	TRBJ2-3	.	CASSPGLTDTQYF	TGTGCCAGCAGTCCGGGACTCACAGATACGCAGTATTTT
TRBV6-1	many	TRBJ2-1	.	CASTAGWDEQFF	TGTGCCAGCACCGCGGGGTGGGATGAGCAGTTCTTC
TRBV19	few	TRBJ1-5	.	CASSTGRGNQPQHF	TGTGCCAGTAGTACTGGGAGAGGGAATCAGCCCCAGCATTTT
TRBV28	many	TRBJ2-7	TRBD1	CASSPTPGTASSDEQYF	TGTGCCAGCAGCCCCACCCCCGGGACAGCCAGCTCGGACGAGCAGTACTTC
TRBV6-2/TRBV6-3	.	TRBJ1-5	TRBD1	CASSGQGARQPQHF	TGTGCCAGCAGTGGACAGGGGGCAAGACAGCCCCAGCATTTT
TRBV6-2/TRBV6-3	many	TRBJ1-2	TRBD1	CASTQPTGRYGYTF	TGTGCCAGCACCCAGCCGACAGGGAGATATGGCTACACCTTC
TRBV20-1	many	TRBJ1-2	.	CSAIFSFLDGYTF	TGCAGTGCTATTTTTTCCTTTTTGGATGGCTACACCTTC
TRBV2	many	TRBJ1-2	.	CASRGGVEVDYGYTF	TGTGCCAGCAGGGGCGGGGTTGAAGTTGATTATGGCTACACCTTC
TRBV7-9	many	TRBJ2-7	TRBD2	CASSLEGREVDF	TGTGCCAGCAGCTTAGAGGGTCGGGAGGTGGACTTC
TRBV28	many	TRBJ2-7	TRBD1	CASSTGGNAYEQYF	TGTGCCAGCAGTACAGGGGGCAACGCCTACGAGCAGTACTTC
TRBV29-1	few	TRBJ1-1	.	CSARTNEAFF	TGCAGCGCCAGGACGAATGAAGCTTTCTTT
TRBV12-3/TRBV12-4	.	TRBJ1-6	TRBD1	CASSLLTGGSNSPLHF	TGTGCCAGCAGTTTACTGACAGGGGGATCTAATTCACCCCTCCACTTT
TRBV11-2	many	TRBJ2-7	TRBD2	CASSPYYSREGWYEQYF	TGTGCCAGCAGCCCATACTACTCGCGGGAGGGATGGTACGAGCAGTACTTC
TRBV6-1	many	TRBJ2-5	TRBD2	CASRPPGGRATQYF	TGTGCCAGCAGACCCCCCGGGGGGAGGGCGACCCAGTACTTC
TRBV4-1	.	TRBJ1-3	.	CASSQDRSGGISGNTIYF	TGCGCCAGCAGCCAAGATCGGTCAGGAGGGATCTCTGGAAACACCATATATTTT
TRBV7-2	many	TRBJ2-7	.	CASSLGQLVEQYF	TGTGCCAGCAGCTTAGGGCAGTTAGTCGAGCAGTACTTC
TRBV29-1	many	TRBJ2-5	TRBD1	CSAGGGQGYETQYF	TGCAGCGCCGGGGGGGGACAGGGGTACGAGACCCAGTACTTC
TRBV3-1	.	TRBJ2-6	.	CASSRSRSSPSGANALTF	TGTGCCAGCAGCCGTTCGAGGTCCTCGCCCTCTGGGGCCAACGCCCTGACTTTC
TRBV7-9	many	TRBJ1-2	TRBD1	CASSVGQANYGYTF	TGTGCCAGCAGCGTGGGACAGGCTAACTATGGCTACACCTTC
TRBV4-1	.	TRBJ2-3	TRBD1	CASARQGLTDTQYF	TGCGCCAGCGCAAGACAGGGGCTCACGGATACGCAGTATTTT
TRBV12-3/TRBV12-4	many	TRBJ1-5	.	CASSRGGPQHF	TGTGCCAGCAGTCGGGGTGGGCCCCAGCATTTT
TRBV27	many	TRBJ2-7	.	CASSLDGGPSYEQYF	TGTGCCAGCAGTTTAGACGGGGGCCCCTCCTACGAGCAGTACTTC
TRBV12-3/TRBV12-4	many	TRBJ1-3	.	CASNPQGFSGNTIYF	TGTGCCAGCAACCCACAGGGATTCTCTGGAAACACCATATATTTT
TRBV4-3	many	TRBJ2-5	TRBD2	CASSQGDGTRGATQYF	TGCGCCAGCAGCCAAGGTGATGGGACTAGGGGAGCGACCCAGTACTTC
TRBV7-2	.	TRBJ2-3	.	CASTIAGAADTQYF	TGTGCCAGCACCATTGCGGGGGCTGCAGATACGCAGTATTTT
TRBV12-3/TRBV12-4	many	TRBJ2-7	.	CASSLWSPANPYEQYF	TGTGCCAGCAGTTTATGGTCTCCAGCAAATCCCTACGAGCAGTACTTC
TRBV6-4	once	TRBJ2-3	TRBD2	CASSGTSGTTDTQYF	TGTGCCAGCAGTGGGACTAGCGGGACCACAGATACGCAGTATTTT
TRBV5-6	.	TRBJ2-7	.	CASSLGPAYEQHF	TGTGCCAGCAGCTTAGGACCAGCCTACGAGCAGCACTTC
TRBV6-2/TRBV6-3	few	TRBJ2-1	TRBD2	CASSGGTSGYNEQFF	TGTGCCAGCAGTGGTGGGACTAGCGGCTACAATGAGCAGTTCTTC
TRBV6-1	.	TRBJ1-1	.	CASTLRGENTEAFF	TGTGCCAGCACCCTACGTGGGGAGAACACTGAAGCTTTCTTT
TRBV11-2	many	TRBJ2-2	TRBD2	CASSPIAGGNTGELFF	TGTGCCAGCAGCCCTATAGCGGGAGGGAACACCGGGGAGCTGTTTTTT
TRBV14	many	TRBJ1-1	.	CASSRSRNTEAFF	TGCGCCAGCAGCCGGTCAAGAAACACTGAAGCTTTCTTT
TRBV10-3	few	TRBJ2-2	.	CAIGGAARELFF	TGTGCCATCGGTGGGGCCGCCAGGGAGCTGTTTTTT
TRBV10-2	many	TRBJ2-5	TRBD2	CASGERGQETQYF	TGCGCCAGCGGGGAGCGGGGCCAAGAGACCCAGTACTTC
TRBV2	many	TRBJ1-2	TRBD1	CASKTGGANYGYTF	TGTGCCAGCAAGACAGGGGGCGCGAACTATGGCTACACCTTC
TRBV6-1	many	TRBJ2-7	TRBD2	CASSEVRLAGGIEQYF	TGTGCCAGCAGTGAAGTGCGACTAGCGGGAGGGATCGAGCAGTACTTC
TRBV9	many	TRBJ1-6	.	CASSSGADSPLHF	TGTGCCAGCAGTTCAGGGGCGGATTCACCCCTCCACTTT
TRBV7-9	.	TRBJ2-7	.	CASSWEGGEQYF	TGTGCCAGCAGCTGGGAAGGGGGAGAGCAGTACTTC
TRBV7-2	.	TRBJ2-7	TRBD1	CASSPTRTGIEQYF	TGTGCCAGCAGCCCCACCCGGACAGGGATCGAGCAGTACTTC
TRBV5-6	many	TRBJ1-2	.	CASSLGVADGYTF	TGTGCCAGCAGCTTGGGCGTAGCGGATGGCTACACCTTC
TRBV12-3/TRBV12-4	.	TRBJ1-2	TRBD1	CASRDGDRGRLGGYTF	TGTGCCAGCAGGGACGGGGACAGGGGACGCTTGGGGGGCTACACCTTC
TRBV29-1	many	TRBJ1-1	.	CSVGRQRNTEAFF	TGCAGCGTTGGGAGACAGCGGAACACTGAAGCTTTCTTT
TRBV12-3/TRBV12-4	few	TRBJ1-1	.	CASRTPSRVTEAFF	TGTGCCAGCCGAACTCCTAGCAGGGTCACTGAAGCTTTCTTT
TRBV20-1	many	TRBJ2-7	.	CSAKGEGYEQYF	TGCAGTGCTAAGGGGGAGGGTTACGAGCAGTACTTC